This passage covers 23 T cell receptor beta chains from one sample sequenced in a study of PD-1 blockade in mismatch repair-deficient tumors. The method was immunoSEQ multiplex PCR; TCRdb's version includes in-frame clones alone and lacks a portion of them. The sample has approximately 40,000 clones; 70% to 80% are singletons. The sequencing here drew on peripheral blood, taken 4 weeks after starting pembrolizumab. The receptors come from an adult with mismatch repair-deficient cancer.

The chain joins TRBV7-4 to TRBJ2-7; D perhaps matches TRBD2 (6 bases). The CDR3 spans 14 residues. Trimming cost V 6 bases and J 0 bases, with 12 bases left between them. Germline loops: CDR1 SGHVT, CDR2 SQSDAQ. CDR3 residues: CASSSSDLSYEQYF. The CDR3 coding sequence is TGTGCCAGCAGTTCTAGCGACCTCTCCTACGAGCAGTACTTC. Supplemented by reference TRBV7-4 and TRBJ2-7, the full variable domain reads GAGVSQSPRYKVAKRGRDVALRCDSISGHVTLYWYRQTLGQGSEVLTYSQSDAQRDKSGRPSGRFSAERPERSVSTLKIQRTEQGDSAVYLCASSSSDLSYEQYFGPGTRLTVT.

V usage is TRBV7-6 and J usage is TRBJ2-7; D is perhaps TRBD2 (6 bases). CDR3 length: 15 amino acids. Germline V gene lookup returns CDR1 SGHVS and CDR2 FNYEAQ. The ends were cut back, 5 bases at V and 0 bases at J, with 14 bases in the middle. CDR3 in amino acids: CASSRGAGSSYEQYF. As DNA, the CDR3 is TGTGCCAGCAGCAGAGGGGCGGGGAGCTCCTACGAGCAGTACTTC.

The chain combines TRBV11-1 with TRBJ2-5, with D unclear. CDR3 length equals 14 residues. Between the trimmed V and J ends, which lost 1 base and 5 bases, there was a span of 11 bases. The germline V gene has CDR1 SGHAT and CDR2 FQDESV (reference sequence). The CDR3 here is CASSLGWARETQYF. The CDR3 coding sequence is TGTGCCAGCAGCTTAGGTTGGGCCCGGGAGACCCAGTACTTC.

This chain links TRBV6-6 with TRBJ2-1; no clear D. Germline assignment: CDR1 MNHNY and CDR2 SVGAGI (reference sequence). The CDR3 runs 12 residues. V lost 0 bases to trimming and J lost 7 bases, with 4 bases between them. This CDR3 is CASSYSKNEQFF. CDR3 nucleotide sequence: TGTGCCAGCAGTTACTCCAAGAATGAGCAGTTCTTC.

CDR3 residues: CSVGGGSGSYEQFF. Written as DNA, the CDR3 is TGCAGCGTTGGGGGGGGTAGCGGGAGTTACGAGCAGTTCTTC. The chain combines TRBV29-1 with TRBJ2-1; the match to TRBD2 covers 9 bases. CDR3 length: 14 amino acids. Trimming removed 4 bases from V and 10 bases from J; junction bases left unmatched: 11. Germline CDR1 is SQVTM and CDR2 is ANQGSEA.

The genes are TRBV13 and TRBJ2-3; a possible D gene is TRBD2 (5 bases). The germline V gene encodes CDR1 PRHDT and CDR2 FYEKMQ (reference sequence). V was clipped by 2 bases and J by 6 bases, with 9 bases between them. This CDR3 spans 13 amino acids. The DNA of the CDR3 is TGTGCCAGCAGCTTACGGACGGGGGATACGCAGTATTTT. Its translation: CASSLRTGDTQYF.

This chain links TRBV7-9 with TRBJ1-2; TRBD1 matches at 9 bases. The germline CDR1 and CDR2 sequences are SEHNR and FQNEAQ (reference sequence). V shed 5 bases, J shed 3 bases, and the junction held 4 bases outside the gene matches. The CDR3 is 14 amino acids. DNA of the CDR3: TGTGCCAGCAGCCAGGGACAGGGCTACTATGGCTACACCTTC. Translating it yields CASSQGQGYYGYTF.

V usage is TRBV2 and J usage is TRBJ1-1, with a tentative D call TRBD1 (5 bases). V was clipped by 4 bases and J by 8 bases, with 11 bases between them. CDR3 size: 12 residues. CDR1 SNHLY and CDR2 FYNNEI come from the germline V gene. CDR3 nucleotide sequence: TGTGCCAGCAGTGTAGTCGGGGACGAAGCTTTCTTT. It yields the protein CASSVVGDEAFF.

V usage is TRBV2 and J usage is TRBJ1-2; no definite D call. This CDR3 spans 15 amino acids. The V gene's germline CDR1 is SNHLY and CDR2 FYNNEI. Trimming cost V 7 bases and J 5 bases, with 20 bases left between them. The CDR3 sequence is CASKREMNSLYGYTF. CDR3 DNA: TGTGCCAGCAAGAGGGAAATGAACTCACTGTATGGCTACACCTTC.

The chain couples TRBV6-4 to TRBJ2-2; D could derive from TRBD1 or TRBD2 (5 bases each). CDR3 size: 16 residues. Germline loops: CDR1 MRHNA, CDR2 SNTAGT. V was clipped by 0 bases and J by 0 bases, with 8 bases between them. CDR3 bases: TGTGCCAGCAGTGACTCGGGACGGTCGAACACCGGGGAGCTGTTTTTT. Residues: CASSDSGRSNTGELFF.

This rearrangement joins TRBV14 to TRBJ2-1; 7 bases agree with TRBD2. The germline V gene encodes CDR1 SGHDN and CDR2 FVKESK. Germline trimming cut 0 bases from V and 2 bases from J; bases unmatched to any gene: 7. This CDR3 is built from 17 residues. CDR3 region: CASSQEFAGEPYNEQFF. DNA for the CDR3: TGTGCCAGCAGCCAAGAATTTGCGGGAGAACCCTACAATGAGCAGTTCTTC.

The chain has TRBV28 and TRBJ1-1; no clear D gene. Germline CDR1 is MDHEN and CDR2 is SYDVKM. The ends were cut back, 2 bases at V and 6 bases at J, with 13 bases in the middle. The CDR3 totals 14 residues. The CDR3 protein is CASSLLPVYAEAFF. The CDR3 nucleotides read TGTGCCAGCAGTTTACTCCCGGTCTACGCTGAAGCTTTCTTT.

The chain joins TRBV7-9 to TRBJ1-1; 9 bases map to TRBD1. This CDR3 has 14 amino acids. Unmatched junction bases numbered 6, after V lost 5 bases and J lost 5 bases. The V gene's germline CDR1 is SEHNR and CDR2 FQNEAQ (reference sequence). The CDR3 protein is CASSTYRGRTEAFF. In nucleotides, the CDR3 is TGTGCCAGCAGCACATACAGGGGGCGAACTGAAGCTTTCTTT.

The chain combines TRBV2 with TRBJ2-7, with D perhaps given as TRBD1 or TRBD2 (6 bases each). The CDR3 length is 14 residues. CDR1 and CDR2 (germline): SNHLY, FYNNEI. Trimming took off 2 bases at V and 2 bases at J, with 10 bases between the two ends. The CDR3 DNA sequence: TGTGCCAGCAGTGAACTGGGGGGCACCTACGAGCAGTACTTC. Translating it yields CASSELGGTYEQYF.

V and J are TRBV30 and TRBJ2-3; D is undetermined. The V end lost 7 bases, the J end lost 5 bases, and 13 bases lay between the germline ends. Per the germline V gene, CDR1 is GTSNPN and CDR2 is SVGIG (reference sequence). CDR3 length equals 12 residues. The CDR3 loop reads CAFSSGLDTQYF. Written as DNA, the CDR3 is TGTGCCTTTTCCTCGGGCTTAGATACGCAGTATTTT.

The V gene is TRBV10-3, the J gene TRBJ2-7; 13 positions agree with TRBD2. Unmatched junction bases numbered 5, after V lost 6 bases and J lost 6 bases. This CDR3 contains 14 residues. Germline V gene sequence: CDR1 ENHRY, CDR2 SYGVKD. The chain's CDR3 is CAISDRTSGSEQYF. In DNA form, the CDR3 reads TGTGCCATCAGCGATCGGACTAGCGGGAGCGAGCAGTACTTC.

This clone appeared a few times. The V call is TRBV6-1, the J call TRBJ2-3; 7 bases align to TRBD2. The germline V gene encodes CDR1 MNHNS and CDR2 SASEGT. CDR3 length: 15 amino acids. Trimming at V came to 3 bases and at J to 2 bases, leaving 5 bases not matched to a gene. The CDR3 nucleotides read TGTGCCAGCAGTGAGGGACTATCCTACACAGATACGCAGTATTTT. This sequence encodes CASSEGLSYTDTQYF.

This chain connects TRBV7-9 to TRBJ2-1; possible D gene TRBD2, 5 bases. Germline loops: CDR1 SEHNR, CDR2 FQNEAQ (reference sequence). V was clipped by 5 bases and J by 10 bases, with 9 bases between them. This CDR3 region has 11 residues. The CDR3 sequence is CASSLGGEQFF. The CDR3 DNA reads TGTGCCAGCAGCCTAGGAGGAGAGCAGTTCTTC.

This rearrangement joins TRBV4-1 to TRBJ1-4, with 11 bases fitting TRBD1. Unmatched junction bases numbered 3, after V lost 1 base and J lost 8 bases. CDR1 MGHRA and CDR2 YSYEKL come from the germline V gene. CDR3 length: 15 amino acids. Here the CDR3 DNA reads TGCGCCAGCAGCCAAGGGACAGGGGGCCGGGAAAAACTGTTTTTT. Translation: CASSQGTGGREKLFF.

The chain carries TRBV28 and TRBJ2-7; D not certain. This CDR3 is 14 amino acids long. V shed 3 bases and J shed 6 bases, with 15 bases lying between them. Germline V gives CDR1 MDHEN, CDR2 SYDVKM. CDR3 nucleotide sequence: TGTGCCAGCAGTTTGATAGGAACACGCGGCGAGCAGTACTTC. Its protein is CASSLIGTRGEQYF. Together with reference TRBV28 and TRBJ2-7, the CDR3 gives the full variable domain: DVKVTQSSRYLVKRTGEKVFLECVQDMDHENMFWYRQDPGLGLRLIYFSYDVKMKEKGDIPEGYSVSREKKERFSLILESASTNQTSMYLCASSLIGTRGEQYFGPGTRLTVT.

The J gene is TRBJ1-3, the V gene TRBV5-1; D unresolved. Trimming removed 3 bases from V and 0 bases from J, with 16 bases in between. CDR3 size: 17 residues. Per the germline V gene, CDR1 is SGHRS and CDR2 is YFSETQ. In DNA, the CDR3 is TGCGCCAGCAGCTCGAGAGCCGACGTCCGCTCTGGAAACACCATATATTTT. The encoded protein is CASSSRADVRSGNTIYF.

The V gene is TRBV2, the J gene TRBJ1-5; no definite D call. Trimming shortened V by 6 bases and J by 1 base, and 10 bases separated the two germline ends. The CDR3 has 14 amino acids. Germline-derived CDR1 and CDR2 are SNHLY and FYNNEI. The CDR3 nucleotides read TGTGCCAGCAGACCCGACTCGAGCAATCAGCCCCAGCATTTT. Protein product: CASRPDSSNQPQHF.

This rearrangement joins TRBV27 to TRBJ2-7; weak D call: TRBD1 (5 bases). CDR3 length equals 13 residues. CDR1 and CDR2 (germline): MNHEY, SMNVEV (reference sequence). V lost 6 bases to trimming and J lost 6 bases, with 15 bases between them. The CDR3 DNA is TGTGCCAGCAGCATCGCAGGGCCCCTCGAGCAGTACTTC. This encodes CASSIAGPLEQYF.